This T cell receptor beta chain stems from a study of CD4+ T cells in melanoma (dated by TCRdb to 2022 to 2024). As for the study more broadly: The study examined neoantigen-specific CD4+ T cells in human melanoma. The research as a whole found: The report described a correlation between neoantigen-specific CD4+ T cells and the function of CD8+ T cells, macrophages and B cells. According to the report, neoantigen-specific CD4+ T cells in melanoma displayed diverse differentiation states.

The donors were people with melanoma. The library was produced with the immunoSEQ multiplex PCR assay. Not all clones reach the TCRdb copy of this immuneACCESS table, which keeps in-frame sequences only. Checked studies attribute under half of the gap to unresolved V genes and leave the rest unexplained. This sample holds around 10,000 clones; roughly two thirds were observed only once. The ten top clones hold 13% to 15% of the sample. In the case of this clone: Its recognized antigen is unknown. The input lacks base qualities; no much larger clone sits a single base away.

V is reduced by 5 bases and J by 0 bases, leaving a spacing of 23 bases between them. From the germline V gene, CDR1 is SGHAT and CDR2 is FQNNGV. The CDR3 runs 18 amino acids, cysteine and phenylalanine included. Left in the record is the CDR3 DNA by itself, 54 bases read in frame from the first base. This receptor was identified in a human donor with melanoma. Material for sequencing was cells from a culture (not recorded whether cultured in vitro). The V gene is TRBV11-2 and the J gene is TRBJ2-7, and possibly TRBD2, on 6 matching bases. The DNA sequence follows: TGTGCCAGCAGCCGCGGGACCGGCGGATTGGCCAACTCCTACGAGCAGTACTTC. This encodes CASSRGTGGLANSYEQYF.